The text below deals with one T cell receptor beta chain. A single base separates this from a much larger clone, so it may be a read error. A J-beta primer mix and a sample-barcoded 5' primer were used in a second PCR of roughly 6 to 11 cycles. TCRdb processed the 5' RACE reads anew with MiXCR; each CDR3 protein has one entry. Of roughly 900,000 distinct CDR3 sequences in the sample, 25% to 30% were seen once. This record comes from a study of blood T cells in healthy people across ages. The CDR3 covers 13 residues. CDR1 is SGHRS and CDR2 is YFSETQ in the germline V gene. This rearrangement joins TRBV5-1 to TRBJ2-1, with TRBD1 identical over 7 bases. The sample comprised blood. The TCR was taken from a woman at least 80 years old in good health. The CDR3 protein is CAGSLDGTVLKFF. Here the CDR3 DNA reads TGCGCCGGCAGCTTGGACGGGACAGTATTGAAGTTCTTC.